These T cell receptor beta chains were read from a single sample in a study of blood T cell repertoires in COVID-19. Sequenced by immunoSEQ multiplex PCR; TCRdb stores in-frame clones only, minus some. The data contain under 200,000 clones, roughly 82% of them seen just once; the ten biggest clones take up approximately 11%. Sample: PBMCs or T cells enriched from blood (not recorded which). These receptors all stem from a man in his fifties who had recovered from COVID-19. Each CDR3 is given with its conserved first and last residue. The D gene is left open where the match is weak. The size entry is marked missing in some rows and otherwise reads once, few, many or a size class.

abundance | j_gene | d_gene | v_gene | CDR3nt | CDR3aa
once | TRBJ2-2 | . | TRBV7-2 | TGTGCCAGCAGCTTAAACCAAGGGGTCACCGGGGAGCTGTTTTTT | CASSLNQGVTGELFF
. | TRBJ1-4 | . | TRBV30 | TGTGCCTGGAGTGACGACAGGGAAAAACTGTTTTTT | CAWSDDREKLFF
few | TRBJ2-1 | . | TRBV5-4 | TGTGCCAGCAGAGGGGGTAGCGGGTCTAGCTCCTACAATGAGCAGTTCTTC | CASRGGSGSSSYNEQFF
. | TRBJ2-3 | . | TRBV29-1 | TGCAGCGTTGATAGGAGCCGGGGCACAGATACGCAGTATTTT | CSVDRSRGTDTQYF
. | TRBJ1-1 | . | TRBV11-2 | TGTGCCAGCAGCTTAGCGCCGGGGAACACTGAAGCTTTCTTT | CASSLAPGNTEAFF
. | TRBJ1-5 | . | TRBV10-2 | TGCGCCAGCAGTGAGAACGGTTATCAGCCCCAGCATTTT | CASSENGYQPQHF
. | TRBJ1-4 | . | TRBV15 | TGTGCCACCAGCTCAGGGGTTAATGAAAAACTGTTTTTT | CATSSGVNEKLFF
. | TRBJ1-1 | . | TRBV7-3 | TGTGCCAGCAGCTTAACACCAGGGGTCACTGAAGCTTTCTTT | CASSLTPGVTEAFF
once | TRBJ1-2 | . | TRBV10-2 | TGCGCCACCCAAGACGTAGTGTTGAGGGGCTACACCTTC | CATQDVVLRGYTF
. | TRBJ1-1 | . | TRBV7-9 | TGTGCCAGCAGTTCCAGCGGGACAAAGGAGGGTGAAGCTTTCTTT | CASSSSGTKEGEAFF
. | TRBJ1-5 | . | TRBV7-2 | TGTGCCAGCAGCTTAGACAGGGTTGGTCAGCCCCAGCATTTT | CASSLDRVGQPQHF
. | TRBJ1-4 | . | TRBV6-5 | TGTGCCAGCAGTTACTCGTCAGGGAATGAAAAACTGTTTTTT | CASSYSSGNEKLFF
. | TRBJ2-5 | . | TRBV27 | TGTGCCAGCAAAACAGGGATAGAGACCCAGTACTTC | CASKTGIETQYF
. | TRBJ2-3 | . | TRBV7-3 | TGTGCCAGCAGCTTAAGTTCAGGGATAGATACGCAGTATTTT | CASSLSSGIDTQYF
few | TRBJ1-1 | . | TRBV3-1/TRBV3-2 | TGTGCCAGCAGCCCCCTCAACCCCAGGGGCCACACTGAAGCTTTCTTT | CASSPLNPRGHTEAFF